These 7 T cell receptor beta chains came from one sample sequenced in a study of radiotherapy plus CTLA-4 blockade in lung cancer. Here immunoSEQ multiplex PCR was the method, and the copy in TCRdb shows in-frame clones only, minus some. The sample records about 38,000 clones, about 70% being singletons. This sample comprised peripheral blood, obtained from a patient treated with radiotherapy plus ipilimumab. Receptor source: a human donor with non-small cell lung cancer who had stable disease on radiotherapy plus ipilimumab.

J is TRBJ2-1 and V is TRBV7-8; D gene unclear. Germline CDR1 reads SGHVS; CDR2 reads FQNEAQ. The V end lost 5 bases, the J end lost 4 bases, and 9 bases lay between the germline ends. This CDR3 is 13 amino acids long. The CDR3 sequence: CASSLGLYNEQFF. In DNA, the CDR3 is TGTGCCAGCAGCCTCGGGCTTTACAATGAGCAGTTCTTC.

The chain has TRBV5-8 and TRBJ2-3, with TRBD1 as a possible D gene (5 bases). Trimming left V 0 bases short and J 4 bases short, with 12 bases between. Germline lookup yields CDR1 SGHTS and CDR2 YDEGEE. The CDR3 is made up of 15 amino acids. The DNA for the CDR3 is TGTGCCAGCAGCTTGGCCCAGGGTCCCTCAGATACGCAGTATTTT. It encodes CASSLAQGPSDTQYF.

The V call is TRBV7-2, the J call TRBJ1-2; 7 bases agree with TRBD1. Trimming took 1 base from V and 6 from J; bases not matched to a gene: 8. CDR3 length: 15 residues. CDR1 and CDR2 (germline): SGHTA, FQGNSA. The CDR3: CASSLGGGGSHGYTF. CDR3 bases: TGTGCCAGCAGCTTAGGGGGAGGGGGCAGCCATGGCTACACCTTC.

This chain uses TRBV5-4 with TRBJ1-2, with D perhaps matching TRBD1 (6 bases). V gave up 6 bases and J gave up 1 base, with 16 bases separating them. CDR3 length: 15 amino acids. From germline, CDR1 is SGHNT and CDR2 YYREEE (reference sequence). CDR3 nucleotide sequence: TGTGCCAGCACCTCCCGGACAGCTGTTAACTATGGCTACACCTTC. Protein: CASTSRTAVNYGYTF.

The chain joins TRBV5-5 to TRBJ1-3; the D is unclear. The CDR3 contains 16 residues. Trimming took off 0 bases at V and 5 bases at J, with 15 bases between the two ends. Looked up from germline, CDR1 is SGHKS and CDR2 is YYEKEE (reference sequence). This CDR3 reads CASSLGEAGMRNTIYF. In nucleotides, the CDR3 is TGTGCCAGCAGCTTGGGAGAAGCTGGAATGAGAAACACCATATATTTT.

The V call is TRBV19, the J call TRBJ1-3, with D perhaps matching TRBD1 (5 bases). The CDR3 runs 15 residues. The germline V and J ends were trimmed by 5 bases and 3 bases, with 14 bases remaining between them. Germline V lookup: CDR1 LNHDA, CDR2 SQIVND (reference sequence). In nucleotides, the CDR3 is TGTGCCAGTAGTTCCGGCAGGGTGGTTGGAAACACCATATATTTT. It is translated as CASSSGRVVGNTIYF.

The chain employs TRBV19 and TRBJ2-5; a possible D gene is TRBD1 (5 bases). CDR1 is LNHDA and CDR2 is SQIVND in the germline V gene (reference sequence). CDR3 length equals 20 residues. Trimming stripped 7 bases from V and 2 bases from J, with 32 bases between. The CDR3 coding sequence is TGTGCCAGTAACGAAGTCCGTCCAGGGATGCTGTTTCCCGGTCAAGAGACCCAGTACTTC. As protein: CASNEVRPGMLFPGQETQYF.